This is a list of T cell receptor beta chains from one sample in a study of CD8 T cells in Susac syndrome. Using its own MiXCR run on the immunoSEQ multiplex PCR reads, TCRdb lists one record per CDR3 protein. Of 20,000 or so distinct CDR3 sequences in the sample, 90% to 95% were seen once. The sequenced sample was CD8+ T cells from PBMCs. These receptors originate from a human donor in good health. Both conserved end residues are part of each CDR3.

V gene: TRBV10-3; J gene: TRBJ2-1; CDR3 protein: CATGTSGTYNEQFF
V gene: TRBV19; J gene: TRBJ1-5; CDR3 protein: CASSIKGGAWQPQHF
V gene: TRBV9; J gene: TRBJ2-2; CDR3 protein: CASSVAGEVLNTGELFF
V gene: TRBV5-5; J gene: TRBJ2-1; CDR3 protein: CASSLWDDNEQFF
V gene: TRBV2; J gene: TRBJ2-2; CDR3 protein: CASSDRDPNTGELFF
V gene: TRBV28; J gene: TRBJ1-2; CDR3 protein: CASSSTDRGYGYTF
V gene: TRBV5-1; J gene: TRBJ2-3; CDR3 protein: CASSPDMPIITQDTQYF
V gene: TRBV7-9; J gene: TRBJ2-3; CDR3 protein: CASSLAGASTDTQYF
V gene: TRBV27; J gene: TRBJ2-7; CDR3 protein: CASSLVGTGYGSSEQYF
V gene: TRBV30; J gene: TRBJ2-3; CDR3 protein: CAWSLISGRAYTDTQYF
V gene: TRBV19; J gene: TRBJ1-2; CDR3 protein: CATDWPRGGYTF
V gene: TRBV7-9; J gene: TRBJ1-1; CDR3 protein: CASSLTTGVGTEAFF
V gene: TRBV29-1; J gene: TRBJ2-7; CDR3 protein: CSGSGGGSYEQYF